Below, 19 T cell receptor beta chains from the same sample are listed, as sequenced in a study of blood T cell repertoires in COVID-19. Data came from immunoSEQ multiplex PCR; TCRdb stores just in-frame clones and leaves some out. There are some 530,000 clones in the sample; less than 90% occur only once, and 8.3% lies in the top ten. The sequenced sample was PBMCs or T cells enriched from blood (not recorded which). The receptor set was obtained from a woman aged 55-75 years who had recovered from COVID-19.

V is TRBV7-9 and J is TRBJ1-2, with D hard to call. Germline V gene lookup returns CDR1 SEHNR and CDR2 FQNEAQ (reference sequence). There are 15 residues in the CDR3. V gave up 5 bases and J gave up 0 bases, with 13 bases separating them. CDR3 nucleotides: TGTGCCAGCAGCCCACACCTCACCGCTAACTATGGCTACACCTTC. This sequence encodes CASSPHLTANYGYTF.

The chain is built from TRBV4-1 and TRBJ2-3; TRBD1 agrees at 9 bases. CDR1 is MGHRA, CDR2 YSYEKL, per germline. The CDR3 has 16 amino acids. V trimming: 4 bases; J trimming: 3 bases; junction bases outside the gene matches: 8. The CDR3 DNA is TGCGCCAGCAGCCTCCTTACAGGGGGCGGGACAGATACGCAGTATTTT. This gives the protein CASSLLTGGGTDTQYF.

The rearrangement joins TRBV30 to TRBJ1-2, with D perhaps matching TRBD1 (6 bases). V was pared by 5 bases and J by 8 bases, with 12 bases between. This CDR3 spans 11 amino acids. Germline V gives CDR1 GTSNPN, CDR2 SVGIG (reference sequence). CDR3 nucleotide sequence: TGTGCCTGGGCAACAGGGTTCGGCTACACCTTC. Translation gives CAWATGFGYTF.

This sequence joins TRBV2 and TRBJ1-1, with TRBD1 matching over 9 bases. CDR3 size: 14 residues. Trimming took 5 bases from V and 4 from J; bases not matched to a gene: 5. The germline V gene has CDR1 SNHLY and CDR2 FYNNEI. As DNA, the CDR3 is TGTGCCAGCAGTTCGACAGGGGGAGGCACTGAAGCTTTCTTT. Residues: CASSSTGGGTEAFF.

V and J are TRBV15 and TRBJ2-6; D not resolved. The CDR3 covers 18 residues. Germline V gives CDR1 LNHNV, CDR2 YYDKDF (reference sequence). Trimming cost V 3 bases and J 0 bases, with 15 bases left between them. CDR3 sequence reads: CATSRSLLLYSGANVLTF. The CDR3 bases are TGTGCCACCAGCAGGTCGCTTCTACTATACTCTGGGGCCAACGTCCTGACTTTC.

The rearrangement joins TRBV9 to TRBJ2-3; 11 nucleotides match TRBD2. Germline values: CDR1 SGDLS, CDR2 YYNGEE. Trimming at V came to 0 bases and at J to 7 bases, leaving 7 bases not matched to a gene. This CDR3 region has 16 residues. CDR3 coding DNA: TGTGCCAGCAGCGTAGAATTAGCGGGGGGGTTAAATACGCAGTATTTT. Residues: CASSVELAGGLNTQYF.

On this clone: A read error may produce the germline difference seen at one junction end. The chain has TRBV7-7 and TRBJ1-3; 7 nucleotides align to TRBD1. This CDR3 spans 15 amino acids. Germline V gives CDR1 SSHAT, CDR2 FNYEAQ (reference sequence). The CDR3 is CASSLAPGGTSTIYF. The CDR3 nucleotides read TGTGCTAGCAGCTTAGCGCCAGGGGGAACAAGCACCATATATTTT.

The CDR3 region is CASGLVPDYSNQPQHF. In DNA form, the CDR3 reads TGTGCTAGTGGTTTGGTACCAGATTATAGCAATCAGCCCCAGCATTTT. V gene TRBV12-5 combines with J gene TRBJ1-5; D remains ambiguous. There are 16 residues in the CDR3. The V gene's germline CDR1 is LGHNT and CDR2 FRNRAP. Deletions cut 0 bases from V and 0 bases from J, with 9 bases between. The full variable domain, with the rest looked up from reference TRBV12-5 and TRBJ1-5, is DARVTQTPRHKVTEMGQEVTMRCQPILGHNTVFWYRQTMMQGLELLAYFRNRAPLDDSGMPKDRFSAEMPDATLATLKIQPSEPRDSAVYFCASGLVPDYSNQPQHFGDGTRLSIL.

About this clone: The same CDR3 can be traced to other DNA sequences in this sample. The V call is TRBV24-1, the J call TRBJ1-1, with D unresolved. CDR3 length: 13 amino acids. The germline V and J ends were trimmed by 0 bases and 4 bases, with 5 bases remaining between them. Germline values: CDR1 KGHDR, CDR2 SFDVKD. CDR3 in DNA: TGTGCCACCAGTGATTTGCGGGGCACTGAAGCTTTCTTT. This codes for CATSDLRGTEAFF.

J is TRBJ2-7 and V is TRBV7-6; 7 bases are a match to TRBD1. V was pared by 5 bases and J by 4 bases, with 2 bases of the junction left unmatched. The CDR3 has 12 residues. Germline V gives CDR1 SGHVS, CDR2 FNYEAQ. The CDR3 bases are TGTGCCAGCAGCATGACAGGGTACGAGCAGTACTTC. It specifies CASSMTGYEQYF.

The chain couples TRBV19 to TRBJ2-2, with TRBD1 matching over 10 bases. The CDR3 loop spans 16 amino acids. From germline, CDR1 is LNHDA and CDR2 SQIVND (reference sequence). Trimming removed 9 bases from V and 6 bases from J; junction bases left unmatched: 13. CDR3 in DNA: TGTGCCAGCTCCATGTCCGGGACAGGGGTCGCCGGGGAGCTGTTTTTT. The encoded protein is CASSMSGTGVAGELFF.

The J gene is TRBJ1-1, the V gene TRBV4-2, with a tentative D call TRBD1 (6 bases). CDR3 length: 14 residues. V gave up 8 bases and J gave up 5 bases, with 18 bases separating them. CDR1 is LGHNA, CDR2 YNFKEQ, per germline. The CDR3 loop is CASATGGASTEAFF. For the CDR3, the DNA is TGTGCCAGCGCCACGGGGGGCGCAAGTACTGAAGCTTTCTTT.

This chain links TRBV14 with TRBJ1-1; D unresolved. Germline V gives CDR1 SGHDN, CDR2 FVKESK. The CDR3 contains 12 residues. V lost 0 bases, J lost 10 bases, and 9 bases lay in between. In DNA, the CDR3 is TGTGCCAGCAGCCAAGAGGGAGTTCGAGCTTTCTTT. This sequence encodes CASSQEGVRAFF.

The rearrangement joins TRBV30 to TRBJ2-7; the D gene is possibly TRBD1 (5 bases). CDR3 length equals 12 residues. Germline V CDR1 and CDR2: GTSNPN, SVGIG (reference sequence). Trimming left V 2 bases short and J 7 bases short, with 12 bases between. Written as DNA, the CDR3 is TGTGCCTGGAGTACCCCAGGGTTGGAGCAGTACTTC. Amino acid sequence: CAWSTPGLEQYF.

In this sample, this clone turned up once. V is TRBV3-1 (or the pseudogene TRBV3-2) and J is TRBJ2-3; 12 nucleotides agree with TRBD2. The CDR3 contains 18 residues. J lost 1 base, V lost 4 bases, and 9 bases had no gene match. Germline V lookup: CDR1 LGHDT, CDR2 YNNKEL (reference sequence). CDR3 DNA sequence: TGTGCCAGCAGCCCCCGACTAGCGGGAGAATCGGGCACAGATACGCAGTATTTT. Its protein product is CASSPRLAGESGTDTQYF.

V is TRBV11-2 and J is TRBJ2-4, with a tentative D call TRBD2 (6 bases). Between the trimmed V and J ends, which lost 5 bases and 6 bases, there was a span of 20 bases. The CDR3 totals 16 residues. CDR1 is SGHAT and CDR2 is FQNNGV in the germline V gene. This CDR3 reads CASSPHSGGVGNIQYF. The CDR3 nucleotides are TGTGCCAGCAGCCCACATTCCGGCGGGGTAGGAAACATTCAGTACTTC.

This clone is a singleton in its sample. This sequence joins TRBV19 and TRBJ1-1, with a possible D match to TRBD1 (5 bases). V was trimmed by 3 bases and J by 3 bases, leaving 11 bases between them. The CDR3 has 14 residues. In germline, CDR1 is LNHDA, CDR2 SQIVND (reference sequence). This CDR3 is CASSIGQGYTEAFF. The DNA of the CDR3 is TGTGCCAGTAGTATCGGGCAGGGTTACACTGAAGCTTTCTTT.

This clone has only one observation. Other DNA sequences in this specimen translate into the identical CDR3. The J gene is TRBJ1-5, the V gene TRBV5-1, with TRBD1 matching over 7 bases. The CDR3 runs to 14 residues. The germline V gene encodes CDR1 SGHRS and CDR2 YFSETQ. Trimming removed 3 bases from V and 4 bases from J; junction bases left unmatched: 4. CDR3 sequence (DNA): TGCGCCAGCAGCTCTGGACAGGCAAATCAGCCCCAGCATTTT. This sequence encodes CASSSGQANQPQHF.

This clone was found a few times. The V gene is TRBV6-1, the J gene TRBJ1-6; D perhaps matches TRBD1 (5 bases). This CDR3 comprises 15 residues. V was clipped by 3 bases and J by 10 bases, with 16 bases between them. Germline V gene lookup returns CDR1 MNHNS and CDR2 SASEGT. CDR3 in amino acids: CASSEIQGLRSPLHF. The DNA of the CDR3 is TGTGCCAGCAGTGAGATCCAGGGATTAAGGTCACCCCTCCACTTT.